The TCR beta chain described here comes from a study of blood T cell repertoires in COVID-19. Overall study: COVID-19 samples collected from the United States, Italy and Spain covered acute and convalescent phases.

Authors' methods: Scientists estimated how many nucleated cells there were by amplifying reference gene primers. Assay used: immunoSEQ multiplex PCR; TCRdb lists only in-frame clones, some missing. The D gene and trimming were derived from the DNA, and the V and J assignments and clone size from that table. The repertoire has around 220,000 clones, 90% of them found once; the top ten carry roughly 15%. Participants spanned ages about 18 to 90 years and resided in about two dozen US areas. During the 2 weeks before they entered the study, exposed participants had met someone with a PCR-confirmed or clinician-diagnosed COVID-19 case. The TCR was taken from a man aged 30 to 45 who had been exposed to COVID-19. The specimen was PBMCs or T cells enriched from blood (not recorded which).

The CDR3 coding sequence is TGTGCCAGCAGCTGGGGACTAGCTGATGCCGCTGGGCTAGATACGCAGTATTTT. Translated, it gives CASSWGLADAAGLDTQYF. This sequence joins TRBV5-6 and TRBJ2-3, with 9 positions matching TRBD2. With V trimmed by 3 bases and J by 5 bases, 16 bases remained unmatched. Germline V gene lookup returns CDR1 SGHDT and CDR2 YYEEEE. The CDR3 consists of 18 residues.